Each of the 20 T cell receptor beta chains below was sequenced from the same sample in a study of blood T cell repertoires in COVID-19. TCRdb keeps only in-frame clones here, not all; method: immunoSEQ multiplex PCR. The profile shows over 120,000 clones, 80% to 90% of them singletons. Sequencing was done on a sample of peripheral blood. Receptors originate from a woman between 45 and 60 years old with acute or convalescent COVID-19.

This clone was counted a few times. The chain joins TRBV3-1 (or the pseudogene TRBV3-2) to TRBJ2-7; 14 nucleotides agree with TRBD2. The germline CDR1 and CDR2 sequences are LGHDT and YNNKEL (reference sequence). V trimming: 3 bases; J trimming: 6 bases; junction bases outside the gene matches: 4. This CDR3 comprises 15 residues. CDR3 in DNA: TGTGCCAGCAGCCACGGGACTAGCGGGAGCATCGAGCAGTACTTC. Amino acids: CASSHGTSGSIEQYF.

The chain is built from TRBV6-6 and TRBJ1-2, with TRBD1 identical over 9 bases. Germline CDR1 and CDR2: MNHNY and SVGAGI (reference sequence). V was pared by 2 bases and J by 5 bases, with 6 bases of the junction left unmatched. The CDR3 consists of 15 residues. The CDR3 loop is CASSYGDRVSYGYTF. The DNA for the CDR3 is TGTGCCAGCAGTTACGGGGACAGGGTGTCATATGGCTACACCTTC.

This clone was counted only a few times. This chain connects TRBV9 to TRBJ1-3; 9 bases are shared with TRBD1. This CDR3 contains 16 residues. The germline gives CDR1 SGDLS, CDR2 YYNGEE. V shed 5 bases and J 0 bases; nucleotides not matched to a gene: 6. The CDR3 sequence: CASRDGTGNSGNTIYF. For the CDR3, the DNA is TGTGCCAGCAGAGATGGGACAGGGAACTCTGGAAACACCATATATTTT.

V gene TRBV3-1 (or the pseudogene TRBV3-2) combines with J gene TRBJ2-3; 11 nucleotides match TRBD2. Germline trimming cut 2 bases from V and 5 bases from J; bases unmatched to any gene: 3. Germline lookup yields CDR1 LGHDT and CDR2 YNNKEL (reference sequence). This CDR3 spans 15 amino acids. Here the CDR3 reads CASSQNGLAGDTQYF. In DNA, the CDR3 is TGTGCCAGCAGCCAAAATGGACTAGCGGGAGATACGCAGTATTTT.

The CDR3 nucleotides are TGTGCCTGGAGTGTATCACTGAGGAACACCGGGGAGCTGTTTTTT. This sequence encodes CAWSVSLRNTGELFF. The V call is TRBV30, the J call TRBJ2-2; no firm D call. The CDR3 runs 15 residues. The V end was cut by 0 bases, the J end by 1 base, with 9 bases between. CDR1 and CDR2 (germline): GTSNPN, SVGIG (reference sequence).

In its sample, this clone was seen once. The chain combines TRBV11-1 with TRBJ1-1, with no clear D. The CDR3 sequence is 12 residues long. V lost 6 bases and J 1 base, leaving 6 bases between the germline ends. Germline CDR1 SGHAT, CDR2 FQDESV (reference sequence). Here the CDR3 DNA reads TGTGCCAGCAGACCCAGGAACACTGAAGCTTTCTTT. It codes for CASRPRNTEAFF.

V is TRBV6-6 and J is TRBJ2-4; unclear D gene. Germline lookup yields CDR1 MNHNY and CDR2 SVGAGI (reference sequence). V gave up 6 bases and J gave up 0 bases, with 6 bases separating them. The CDR3 extends over 13 amino acids. The CDR3 coding sequence is TGTGCCAGCAGCTCTCTAGCCAAAAACATTCAGTACTTC. This translates into CASSSLAKNIQYF.

This chain uses TRBV19 with TRBJ2-1, with 7 bases that match TRBD1. The germline V gene has CDR1 LNHDA and CDR2 SQIVND (reference sequence). J was trimmed by 8 bases and V by 5 bases; bases with no gene match: 12. The CDR3 is made up of 15 amino acids. The chain's CDR3 is CASSPTGRLFDEQFF. In nucleotides, the CDR3 is TGTGCCAGTAGTCCGACAGGGCGATTGTTCGATGAGCAGTTCTTC.

The chain employs TRBV11-2 and TRBJ1-1, with 7 bases fitting TRBD1. This CDR3 has 13 residues. V gave up 5 bases and J gave up 3 bases; unmatched junction bases: 3. The germline V gene has CDR1 SGHAT and CDR2 FQNNGV. CDR3 DNA: TGTGCCAGCAGCCCTGACAGGGACACTGAAGCTTTCTTT. Translating gives CASSPDRDTEAFF.

The chain links TRBV3-1 (or the pseudogene TRBV3-2) to TRBJ1-1, with D possibly matching TRBD1 (6 bases). Trimming took 6 bases from V and 5 from J, leaving 13 bases between them. The CDR3 totals 13 residues. Germline V gene data show CDR1 as LGHDT and CDR2 as YNNKEL (reference sequence). CDR3 loop: CASSRAQGTEAFF. The CDR3, as DNA: TGTGCCAGCAGTCGAGCTCAGGGGACTGAAGCTTTCTTT.

The gene calls are TRBV9 and TRBJ2-3; unclear D gene. The length of the CDR3 is 11 residues. Between the trimmed V and J ends, which lost 0 bases and 6 bases, there was a span of 2 bases. The V gene's germline CDR1 is SGDLS and CDR2 YYNGEE. The CDR3 is CASSVADTQYF. The CDR3 DNA reads as TGTGCCAGCAGCGTAGCGGATACGCAGTATTTT.

The chain joins TRBV6-5 to TRBJ2-3, with D maybe TRBD1 (5 bases). This CDR3 is built from 13 residues. Trimming shortened V by 7 bases and J by 3 bases, and 11 bases separated the two germline ends. CDR1 MNHEY and CDR2 SVGAGI come from the germline V gene. CDR3 in DNA: TGTGCCAGCAAATTAAGACAGACAGATACGCAGTATTTT. Its translation: CASKLRQTDTQYF.

In its sample, this clone was seen once. The chain uses TRBV5-1 and TRBJ2-7; no clear D gene. Per the germline V gene, CDR1 is SGHRS and CDR2 is YFSETQ. CDR3 length: 12 residues. Trimming pared 0 bases from V and 3 bases from J, leaving 4 bases between. CDR3 sequence: CASSLELYEQYF. Written as DNA, the CDR3 is TGCGCCAGCAGCTTGGAACTCTACGAGCAGTACTTC.

CDR3 nucleotide sequence: TGCGCCAGCAGCTCTCCGAGGGCAGGTGGCTACGAGCAGTACTTC. This codes for CASSSPRAGGYEQYF. The gene calls are TRBV5-1 and TRBJ2-7; the D gene is possibly TRBD2 (5 bases). The germline V gene has CDR1 SGHRS and CDR2 YFSETQ. There are 15 residues in the CDR3. Trimming stripped 3 bases from V and 3 bases from J, with 16 bases between.

This clone has only a few counts. This chain joins TRBV6-5 and TRBJ1-2, with D uncertain. CDR3 length: 14 amino acids. The V and J ends lost 0 bases and 6 bases respectively, with 11 bases between them. Germline loops: CDR1 MNHEY, CDR2 SVGAGI. Written as DNA, the CDR3 is TGTGCCAGCAGTTACTCTCACCGTGAGGATGGCTACACCTTC. Amino acid sequence: CASSYSHREDGYTF.

The CDR3 DNA is TGTGCCAGCAGTGAAAGGCGGGACGCATCCTACGAGCAGTACTTC. Translation: CASSERRDASYEQYF. The rearrangement joins TRBV2 to TRBJ2-7; D is possibly TRBD2 (6 bases). The CDR3 totals 15 residues. Trimming shortened V by 2 bases and J by 1 base, and 12 bases separated the two germline ends. CDR1 and CDR2 (germline): SNHLY, FYNNEI.

This CDR3 is CASSLGGQGFQETQYF. CDR3 nucleotide sequence: TGTGCCAGCAGCTTGGGGGGACAGGGATTCCAAGAGACCCAGTACTTC. The rearrangement links TRBV5-8 to TRBJ2-5, with 9 bases that match TRBD1. This CDR3 contains 16 residues. V was pared by 0 bases and J by 1 base, with 4 bases of the junction left unmatched. Germline CDR1 SGHTS, CDR2 YDEGEE.

This clone has just a few counts. This chain uses TRBV14 with TRBJ2-7; D ambiguous. The CDR3 covers 16 residues. Germline V lookup: CDR1 SGHDN, CDR2 FVKESK. V shed 0 bases and J shed 3 bases, with 15 bases lying between them. The CDR3 protein is CASSQDSAFRDYEQYF. CDR3 sequence (DNA): TGTGCCAGCAGCCAAGATAGTGCGTTCCGAGACTACGAGCAGTACTTC. The variable domain in full, with the rest retrieved from reference TRBV14 and TRBJ2-7, is EAGVTQFPSHSVIEKGQTVTLRCDPISGHDNLYWYRRVMGKEIKFLLHFVKESKQDESGMPNNRFLAERTGGTYSTLKVQPAELEDSGVYFCASSQDSAFRDYEQYFGPGTRLTVT.

This chain connects TRBV28 to TRBJ1-2; TRBD1 might be the D (5 bases). There are 15 residues in the CDR3. Germline V lookup: CDR1 MDHEN, CDR2 SYDVKM. The germline V and J ends were trimmed by 3 bases and 7 bases, with 18 bases remaining between them. As DNA, the CDR3 is TGTGCCAGCAGTTTGGGGGGGACCTCCGTGCGTGGCTACACCTTC. Its translation: CASSLGGTSVRGYTF.

The rearrangement joins TRBV10-1 to TRBJ2-1, with TRBD2 identical over 8 bases. CDR3 length: 15 residues. V lost 3 bases and J lost 2; bases outside the gene matches: 3. The germline CDR1 and CDR2 sequences are WNHNN and SYGVQD (reference sequence). The CDR3 DNA sequence: TGCGCCAGCAGTGATCCGGGGGGGGCCTACAATGAGCAGTTCTTC. As protein: CASSDPGGAYNEQFF.